This T cell receptor (beta chain) was sequenced for a study of blood T cell repertoires in COVID-19. The repertoire was sequenced with immunoSEQ multiplex PCR; TCRdb's copy has only in-frame clones and lacks some. The sample gives about 190,000 clones, roughly 80% of which show up once; about 5.5% is in the top ten. The CDR3 sequence is 15 residues long. The germline gives CDR1 SGDLS, CDR2 YYNGEE. Trimming took off 0 bases at V and 5 bases at J, with 9 bases between the two ends. The origin of this receptor is a woman in her twenties or thirties with acute or convalescent COVID-19. Input material: peripheral blood. The gene calls are TRBV9 and TRBJ1-6; D is unresolved. This chain's CDR3 is CASSVVDIDNSPLHF. CDR3 sequence (DNA): TGTGCCAGCAGCGTAGTTGACATCGATAATTCACCCCTCCACTTT. The variable domain in full, completed from reference TRBV9 and TRBJ1-6, reads DSGVTQTPKHLITATGQRVTLRCSPRSGDLSVYWYQQSLDQGLQFLIQYYNGEERAKGNILERFSAQQFPDLHSELNLSSLELGDSALYFCASSVVDIDNSPLHFGNGTRLTVT.